The next 26 T cell receptor beta chains were all read from a single sample in a study of blood T cell repertoires in COVID-19. Assay used: immunoSEQ multiplex PCR; TCRdb lists only in-frame clones, some missing. The sample yields about 490,000 clones, approximately 83% seen once. The sample taken for sequencing was peripheral blood. These receptors all stem from a human donor in a cohort sampled during active COVID-19.

This clone was counted many times. This chain links TRBV9 with TRBJ2-7; 10 bases fit TRBD2. Per germline, CDR1 SGDLS and CDR2 YYNGEE. Trimming removed 4 bases from V and 7 bases from J; junction bases left unmatched: 11. The CDR3 length is 15 residues. CDR3 coding DNA: TGTGCCAGCAGCCCCCTAGCGGGAGACCGCCGGGAGCAGTACTTC. Translation gives CASSPLAGDRREQYF.

The chain employs TRBV4-3 and TRBJ2-1, with D hard to call. Deletions cut 0 bases from V and 8 bases from J, with 11 bases between. This CDR3 is 14 amino acids long. The V gene's germline CDR1 is LGHNA and CDR2 YSLEER. CDR3 residues: CASSQEFTVDEQFF. CDR3 in DNA: TGCGCCAGCAGCCAAGAATTTACAGTGGATGAGCAGTTCTTC.

This chain joins TRBV12-5 and TRBJ2-5; D may be TRBD2 (5 bases). Trimming took off 2 bases at V and 5 bases at J, with 18 bases between the two ends. This CDR3 is 16 amino acids long. Germline V gives CDR1 LGHNT, CDR2 FRNRAP. CDR3 sequence (DNA): TGTGCTAGTGGTTTGTCCCAAAGGAGGTTAATGGAGACCCAGTACTTC. Its protein product is CASGLSQRRLMETQYF. Full variable domain (missing parts from reference TRBV12-5 and TRBJ2-5): DARVTQTPRHKVTEMGQEVTMRCQPILGHNTVFWYRQTMMQGLELLAYFRNRAPLDDSGMPKDRFSAEMPDATLATLKIQPSEPRDSAVYFCASGLSQRRLMETQYFGPGTRLLVL.

V gene TRBV20-1 combines with J gene TRBJ2-1; the D gene is possibly TRBD2 (6 bases). The germline gives CDR1 DFQATT, CDR2 SNEGSKA (reference sequence). V lost 3 bases and J lost 3, with 9 bases in between. The CDR3 is 13 amino acids. CDR3 protein: CSASSGLYNEQFF. CDR3 DNA sequence: TGCAGTGCTAGTAGCGGCCTCTACAATGAGCAGTTCTTC.

This clone came up many times. The chain links TRBV7-8 to TRBJ2-2; TRBD1 matches 9 bases. J gave up 3 bases and V 5 bases, and 4 bases lay outside the gene matches. The CDR3 runs 15 residues. Germline loops: CDR1 SGHVS, CDR2 FQNEAQ. The CDR3 here is CASSQQGADTGELFF. The CDR3 DNA sequence: TGTGCCAGCAGCCAACAGGGGGCGGACACCGGGGAGCTGTTTTTT.

The table lists this clone with a few counts. The chain combines TRBV18 with TRBJ2-7; no definite D call. The V end was cut by 4 bases, the J end by 4 bases, with 8 bases between. Germline V gene lookup returns CDR1 KGHSH and CDR2 LQKENI. The CDR3 runs 12 residues. The CDR3 nucleotides are TGTGCCAGCTCACTTTCACAGTACGAGCAGTACTTC. This translates into CASSLSQYEQYF.

The CDR3 reads CAYYSGGLSSGNTIYF. Here the CDR3 DNA reads TGTGCCTACTACTCAGGGGGCCTTTCCTCTGGAAACACCATATATTTT. The rearrangement links TRBV30 to TRBJ1-3; TRBD1 matches at 8 bases. Germline V gives CDR1 GTSNPN, CDR2 SVGIG (reference sequence). V gave up 7 bases and J gave up 0 bases; unmatched junction bases: 11. This CDR3 comprises 16 residues.

The rearrangement links TRBV28 to TRBJ2-7; 10 bases align to TRBD1. CDR3 length equals 13 residues. The ends lost 7 bases at V and 5 bases at J; junction bases unmatched: 5. Germline assignment: CDR1 MDHEN and CDR2 SYDVKM. The CDR3 reads CASTRQGANEQYF. CDR3 in DNA: TGTGCCAGCACCAGACAGGGGGCCAACGAGCAGTACTTC. Together with reference TRBV28 and TRBJ2-7, the CDR3 gives the full variable domain: DVKVTQSSRYLVKRTGEKVFLECVQDMDHENMFWYRQDPGLGLRLIYFSYDVKMKEKGDIPEGYSVSREKKERFSLILESASTNQTSMYLCASTRQGANEQYFGPGTRLTVT.

This chain links TRBV5-1 with TRBJ1-4; D might be TRBD1 (5 bases). Germline V gene sequence: CDR1 SGHRS, CDR2 YFSETQ. Trimming shortened V by 4 bases and J by 6 bases, and 16 bases separated the two germline ends. The length of the CDR3 is 15 residues. The CDR3 nucleotides are TGCGCCAGCAGCCCACCCCCGGGGGGAGATGAAAAACTGTTTTTT. It is translated as CASSPPPGGDEKLFF.

CDR3 sequence: CASSFLQAVNTEAFF. The CDR3 DNA is TGCGCCAGCAGCTTCCTACAGGCCGTGAACACTGAAGCTTTCTTT. This chain joins TRBV5-1 and TRBJ1-1; D is possibly TRBD1 (5 bases). The length of the CDR3 is 15 residues. With 2 bases removed from V and 0 bases from J, the gap between germline ends came to 11 bases. Germline V lookup: CDR1 SGHRS, CDR2 YFSETQ.

This chain connects TRBV2 to TRBJ1-4; D perhaps matches TRBD1 (5 bases). Germline values: CDR1 SNHLY, CDR2 FYNNEI. The V end lost 2 bases, the J end lost 11 bases, and 21 bases lay between the germline ends. The CDR3 covers 16 residues. The CDR3 loop is CASSETGLPQRGKLFF. The DNA of the CDR3 is TGTGCCAGCAGTGAAACGGGACTTCCTCAACGGGGGAAACTGTTTTTT.

V and J are TRBV19 and TRBJ2-3; 11 positions agree with TRBD2. V lost 4 bases, J lost 7 bases, and 10 bases stayed unmatched. The CDR3 runs 16 residues. CDR1 LNHDA and CDR2 SQIVND come from the germline V gene (reference sequence). CDR3 coding DNA: TGTGCCAGTAGTACCTCGACTAGCGGGGCCCTTCATACGCAGTATTTT. Amino acids: CASSTSTSGALHTQYF.

The V call is TRBV18, the J call TRBJ1-3; unclear D gene. Trimming cost V 2 bases and J 8 bases, with 13 bases left between them. There are 14 residues in the CDR3. CDR1 and CDR2 from the germline V gene are KGHSH and LQKENI. CDR3 protein: CASSPVQKADTIYF. The DNA of the CDR3 is TGTGCCAGCTCACCAGTTCAAAAGGCGGACACCATATATTTT.

The gene calls are TRBV30 and TRBJ1-3; D is ambiguous. V shed 0 bases and J shed 0 bases, with 6 bases lying between them. Germline-derived CDR1 and CDR2 are GTSNPN and SVGIG (reference sequence). The CDR3 spans 14 residues. DNA for the CDR3: TGTGCCTGGAGTGTATTCAACTCTGGAAACACCATATATTTT. It encodes CAWSVFNSGNTIYF.

The chain is built from TRBV18 and TRBJ1-1; D is unresolved. CDR3 length: 14 residues. Germline assignment: CDR1 KGHSH and CDR2 LQKENI. Trimming removed 2 bases at V and 3 bases at J, with 10 bases between. The DNA for the CDR3 is TGTGCCAGCTCACCAAACTCCGGGGACACTGAAGCTTTCTTT. The encoded protein is CASSPNSGDTEAFF.

The chain combines TRBV7-2 with TRBJ2-2; D might be TRBD2 (6 bases). The length of the CDR3 is 16 residues. V was trimmed by 6 bases and J by 1 base, leaving 15 bases between them. CDR1 and CDR2 (germline): SGHTA, FQGNSA. This CDR3 is CASSPGAGLNTGELFF. In DNA form, the CDR3 reads TGTGCCAGCAGTCCCGGGGCGGGGCTGAACACCGGGGAGCTGTTTTTT.

This chain uses TRBV7-6 with TRBJ2-1; D is unclear. The germline V gene has CDR1 SGHVS and CDR2 FNYEAQ. This CDR3 has 16 amino acids. V lost 2 bases to trimming and J lost 4 bases, with 15 bases between them. CDR3 nucleotides: TGTGCCAGCAGCTTATTCTCGACCGACATTTACAATGAGCAGTTCTTC. It translates to CASSLFSTDIYNEQFF.

CDR3: CASSFPSGRSPYEQYF. The CDR3 region has the DNA TGTGCCAGCAGCTTCCCTAGCGGGAGGAGCCCCTACGAGCAGTACTTC. The chain couples TRBV11-2 to TRBJ2-7; the match to TRBD2 covers 11 bases. The CDR3 runs 16 residues. V was pared by 3 bases and J by 2 bases, with 6 bases of the junction left unmatched. Germline V gene data show CDR1 as SGHAT and CDR2 as FQNNGV.

The chain uses TRBV29-1 and TRBJ2-1; a possible D gene is TRBD1 (6 bases). Deletions cut 0 bases from V and 6 bases from J, with 21 bases between. Germline lookup yields CDR1 SQVTM and CDR2 ANQGSEA. This CDR3 has 17 residues. DNA for the CDR3: TGCAGCGTTGAAGATTTTCGGGCAGGGGCCGTACCCAATGAGCAGTTCTTC. Amino acids: CSVEDFRAGAVPNEQFF.

This chain joins TRBV28 and TRBJ1-2; 9 bases map to TRBD1. V lost 6 bases, J lost 4 bases, and 12 bases stayed unmatched. The CDR3 length is 16 residues. Looked up from germline, CDR1 is MDHEN and CDR2 is SYDVKM. Written as DNA, the CDR3 is TGTGCCAGCAGCCCACTGGGACAGGGACTTATCTATGGCTACACCTTC. Protein: CASSPLGQGLIYGYTF.

V gene TRBV5-4 combines with J gene TRBJ2-7; 7 bases are shared with TRBD1. The CDR3 loop spans 14 amino acids. After removal of 3 bases from V and 3 bases from J, the junction contained 6 bases not matched to a gene. Germline CDR1 SGHNT, CDR2 YYREEE (reference sequence). CDR3 DNA: TGTGCCAGCAGCTCTAAGACAGGGAACTACGAGCAGTACTTC. Its protein product is CASSSKTGNYEQYF. Combining the CDR3 with reference TRBV5-4 and TRBJ2-7 gives the whole variable domain ETGVTQSPTHLIKTRGQQVTLRCSSQSGHNTVSWYQQALGQGPQFIFQYYREEENGRGNFPPRFSGLQFPNYSSELNVNALELDDSALYLCASSSKTGNYEQYFGPGTRLTVT.

This clone was found once. V usage is TRBV19 and J usage is TRBJ2-5; 7 bases are a match to TRBD2. The trim removed 4 bases at V and 6 bases at J, leaving 2 bases unmatched. The CDR3 has 12 residues. CDR1 LNHDA and CDR2 SQIVND come from the germline V gene (reference sequence). Here the CDR3 reads CASSTGGQTQYF. The CDR3 region has the DNA TGTGCCAGTAGTACGGGAGGCCAGACCCAGTACTTC.

This clone has just a few counts. The V call is TRBV9, the J call TRBJ2-5; TRBD1 matches at 12 bases. V dropped 2 bases and J dropped 4; count of bases not matched to a gene: 3. The CDR3 is 15 residues long. Germline-derived CDR1 and CDR2 are SGDLS and YYNGEE. The CDR3 region is CASSVGQGAGETQYF. As DNA, the CDR3 is TGTGCCAGCAGCGTGGGACAGGGGGCCGGAGAGACCCAGTACTTC. Full variable domain (missing parts from reference TRBV9 and TRBJ2-5): DSGVTQTPKHLITATGQRVTLRCSPRSGDLSVYWYQQSLDQGLQFLIQYYNGEERAKGNILERFSAQQFPDLHSELNLSSLELGDSALYFCASSVGQGAGETQYFGPGTRLLVL.

This sequence joins TRBV18 and TRBJ1-1; maybe TRBD1 (5 bases). Germline V gene lookup returns CDR1 KGHSH and CDR2 LQKENI. CDR3 size: 16 residues. Trimming shortened V by 3 bases and J by 3 bases, and 17 bases separated the two germline ends. The CDR3 nucleotides read TGTGCCAGCTCACCCAACTACGGGGGAGCCCACACTGAAGCTTTCTTT. Its translation: CASSPNYGGAHTEAFF.

The chain has TRBV28 and TRBJ2-1; 12 nucleotides align to TRBD2. Germline CDR1 reads MDHEN; CDR2 reads SYDVKM. The junction had 8 bases not matched to a gene; V was cut back by 1 base and J by 13 bases. This CDR3 region has 15 residues. CDR3 region: CASSLFLAGGFGQFF. The CDR3 DNA reads as TGTGCCAGCAGTTTATTTCTAGCGGGAGGGTTCGGTCAGTTCTTC. The full variable domain, in which reference TRBV28 and TRBJ2-1 provide the parts outside the CDR3, is DVKVTQSSRYLVKRTGEKVFLECVQDMDHENMFWYRQDPGLGLRLIYFSYDVKMKEKGDIPEGYSVSREKKERFSLILESASTNQTSMYLCASSLFLAGGFGQFFGPGTRLTVL.

V usage is TRBV6-5 and J usage is TRBJ2-1; D might be TRBD2 (6 bases). The CDR3 length is 12 residues. The ends were cut back, 6 bases at V and 9 bases at J, with 12 bases in the middle. Per germline, CDR1 MNHEY and CDR2 SVGAGI. The CDR3 here is CASRRTAGEQFF. CDR3 bases: TGTGCCAGCAGGAGAACAGCGGGTGAGCAGTTCTTC.